These 17 T cell receptor beta chains originate from one sample sequenced in a study of beta chain features in type 1 diabetes. What was sequenced were expressed TCRB transcripts, since all of the isolated RNA had been reverse transcribed. Generated by immunoSEQ multiplex PCR, the TCRdb table keeps only in-frame clones and is missing some. The sample shows some 150,000 clones, about 50% of them seen only once. The sample comprised Tregs from blood. The receptors derive from a man between 18 and 35 years old in good health.

The chain uses TRBV6-5 and TRBJ1-5; no firm D call. The V end was cut by 4 bases, the J end by 5 bases, with 12 bases between. The CDR3 extends over 14 amino acids. In germline, CDR1 is MNHEY, CDR2 SVGAGI. The CDR3 DNA sequence: TGTGCCAGCAGTTTGAGGGCCCAGGATCAGCCCCAGCATTTT. Translation gives CASSLRAQDQPQHF.

A few counts support this clone. The chain is built from TRBV29-1 and TRBJ1-2, with 9 bases fitting TRBD1. This CDR3 is 14 amino acids long. Losses at the gene ends were 3 bases for V and 2 bases for J; bases not matched to a gene: 4. In germline, CDR1 is SQVTM, CDR2 ANQGSEA. CDR3 sequence (DNA): TGCAGCGTTGACGGGACAGGGATAAACTATGGCTACACCTTC. It translates to CSVDGTGINYGYTF.

This chain connects TRBV6-1 to TRBJ1-3; D ambiguous. V shed 6 bases and J shed 0 bases, with 12 bases lying between them. The CDR3 extends over 15 amino acids. The germline gives CDR1 MNHNS, CDR2 SASEGT. CDR3 protein: CASSQSSSSGNTIYF. The CDR3 nucleotides are TGTGCCAGCAGCCAGTCCTCGTCCTCTGGAAACACCATATATTTT.

The sample holds a few counts of this clone. The chain uses TRBV5-5 and TRBJ2-7, with a possible D match to TRBD1 (5 bases). The V end lost 0 bases, the J end lost 2 bases, and 12 bases lay between the germline ends. The CDR3 runs 15 residues. Germline CDR1 reads SGHKS; CDR2 reads YYEKEE (reference sequence). This CDR3 is CASSLDHQGPYEQYF. In DNA, the CDR3 is TGTGCCAGCAGCTTGGATCATCAGGGTCCCTACGAGCAGTACTTC.

The chain carries TRBV9 and TRBJ2-2; 7 positions agree with TRBD1. Per the germline V gene, CDR1 is SGDLS and CDR2 is YYNGEE. J was trimmed by 1 base and V by 0 bases; bases with no gene match: 6. There are 17 residues in the CDR3. CDR3 bases: TGTGCCAGCAGCGTAGACTTAGGACAGGTGAACACCGGGGAGCTGTTTTTT. Protein sequence: CASSVDLGQVNTGELFF.

V and J are TRBV5-1 and TRBJ2-1; maybe TRBD1 (5 bases). This CDR3 spans 14 amino acids. Trimming took 2 bases from V and 8 from J, leaving 14 bases between them. Germline CDR1 SGHRS, CDR2 YFSETQ. The CDR3 loop is CASSFKGREYEQFF. CDR3 nucleotide sequence: TGCGCCAGCAGCTTTAAGGGCAGGGAATATGAGCAGTTCTTC.

The rearrangement links TRBV6-5 to TRBJ1-3; perhaps TRBD1 as D (6 bases). V gave up 8 bases and J gave up 3 bases, with 14 bases separating them. The CDR3 covers 14 residues. Looked up from germline, CDR1 is MNHEY and CDR2 is SVGAGI. CDR3 sequence: CASRISRGGNTIYF. CDR3 nucleotides: TGTGCCAGCCGAATATCCAGGGGTGGAAACACCATATATTTT.

The V and J genes are TRBV5-4 and TRBJ1-1, with D perhaps TRBD1 (6 bases). Trimming removed 3 bases at V and 0 bases at J, with 9 bases between. The CDR3 spans 14 residues. Germline V gives CDR1 SGHNT, CDR2 YYREEE (reference sequence). The CDR3 loop reads CASSSGQLNTEAFF. The CDR3 DNA reads as TGTGCCAGCAGCTCTGGACAGTTGAACACTGAAGCTTTCTTT.

This clone was seen more than once but under ten times. The gene calls are TRBV7-8 and TRBJ2-3; TRBD2 agrees at 10 bases. J gave up 5 bases and V 3 bases, and 2 bases lay outside the gene matches. In germline, CDR1 is SGHVS, CDR2 FQNEAQ. CDR3 length: 14 residues. The CDR3 nucleotides are TGTGCCAGCAGCTTGGCTAGCGGGAGAGATACGCAGTATTTT. This gives the protein CASSLASGRDTQYF.

This clone was seen a few times. V is TRBV6-5 and J is TRBJ2-7; possibly TRBD1 for D (5 bases). V was shortened by 10 bases and J by 2 bases, with 18 bases between the two germline ends. The CDR3 length is 14 residues. The germline CDR1 and CDR2 sequences are MNHEY and SVGAGI. The CDR3 DNA sequence: TGTGCCACCGGACACATGGACCTCACCTACGAGCAGTACTTC. Translated: CATGHMDLTYEQYF.

V gene TRBV19 combines with J gene TRBJ2-1, with TRBD1 identical over 10 bases. This CDR3 comprises 14 residues. V trimming: 4 bases; J trimming: 7 bases; junction bases outside the gene matches: 4. Germline V lookup: CDR1 LNHDA, CDR2 SQIVND (reference sequence). The CDR3 protein is CASSKTGGANEQFF. As DNA, the CDR3 is TGTGCCAGTAGTAAGACAGGGGGCGCGAATGAGCAGTTCTTC. Full variable domain (remainder filled in from reference TRBV19 and TRBJ2-1): DGGITQSPKYLFRKEGQNVTLSCEQNLNHDAMYWYRQDPGQGLRLIYYSQIVNDFQKGDIAEGYSVSREKKESFPLTVTSAQKNPTAFYLCASSKTGGANEQFFGPGTRLTVL.

This chain uses TRBV21-1 with TRBJ2-2; the D segment call TRBD1 is taken from the table without a DNA check. TRBV21-1 is annotated as a pseudogene. The CDR3 totals 22 residues. The CDR3: CASSKAREKTGSSCGDTGELFF. DNA of the CDR3: TGTGCCAGCAGCAAAGCCCGGGAGAAGACAGGGTCGTCGTGTGGGGACACCGGGGAGCTGTTTTTT.

The chain joins TRBV5-1 to TRBJ2-3; no firm D call. Per the germline V gene, CDR1 is SGHRS and CDR2 is YFSETQ. The CDR3 is 14 residues long. Trimming took 0 bases from V and 2 from J, leaving 7 bases between them. CDR3 DNA: TGCGCCAGCAGCTTGGCTCAGAACACAGATACGCAGTATTTT. Translated, it gives CASSLAQNTDTQYF.

The CDR3 sequence: CASRARDRATEAFF. In DNA form, the CDR3 reads TGTGCCAGCAGAGCACGGGACAGGGCTACTGAAGCTTTCTTT. The gene calls are TRBV6-4 and TRBJ1-1; 9 nucleotides align to TRBD1. The ends lost 6 bases at V and 5 bases at J; junction bases unmatched: 7. Germline loops: CDR1 MRHNA, CDR2 SNTAGT. This CDR3 region has 14 residues.

The gene calls are TRBV6-5 and TRBJ1-2; 7 nucleotides agree with TRBD1. The CDR3 runs to 14 residues. CDR1 is MNHEY, CDR2 SVGAGI, per germline. Trimming took 6 bases from V and 5 from J; bases not matched to a gene: 9. The CDR3 nucleotides are TGTGCCAGCAGGCCGACAGGGCGGCGGTATGGCTACACCTTC. Translating gives CASRPTGRRYGYTF.

For the CDR3, the DNA is TGTGCCAGCAGCCAGGCACAAGGGAGCTCCTACGAGCAGTACTTC. Translating gives CASSQAQGSSYEQYF. V is TRBV4-2 and J is TRBJ2-5; possibly TRBD2 for D (5 bases). The J call may be mistaken, given a closer DNA end match to TRBJ2-7. The germline V gene has CDR1 LGHNA and CDR2 YNFKEQ. This CDR3 is built from 15 residues.

This rearrangement joins TRBV7-9 to TRBJ1-6; D may be TRBD1 (5 bases). V dropped 1 base and J dropped 10 bases, with 17 bases sitting between them. CDR1 SEHNR and CDR2 FQNEAQ come from the germline V gene (reference sequence). The CDR3 has 16 amino acids. CDR3: CASSLGAQVSGSPLHF. The CDR3 DNA follows: TGTGCCAGCAGCTTAGGGGCACAGGTGTCTGGATCACCCCTCCACTTT.